This TCR beta chain was captured in a study of blood T cell dynamics during melanoma immunotherapy. Study background: Metastatic melanoma patients received first-line pembrolizumab or nivolumab plus ipilimumab.

DNA loading was fixed at 350 to 450 ng for all bulk PBMC samples. The protocol was immunoSEQ multiplex PCR, while the TCRdb copy is restricted to in-frame clones and leaves out a portion. The sample includes more than 10,000 clones, 89% of them seen just once. Noted time point: pre-treatment baseline. One draw preceded checkpoint blockade; another followed its first cycle at week 3. No patient had earlier systemic cancer treatment, concurrent immunosuppressants, or another active cancer. This clone was recorded a few times. Trimming pared 2 bases from V and 1 base from J, leaving 8 bases between. The CDR3 runs 14 residues. In germline, CDR1 is KGHSH, CDR2 LQKENI.

This sample comprised blood, obtained from a patient treated with checkpoint blockade. The V and J genes are TRBV18 and TRBJ1-1; D is unclear. This TCR came from a human donor with melanoma. The CDR3: CASSPEGGNTEAFF. CDR3 DNA: TGTGCCAGCTCACCAGAGGGTGGGAACACTGAAGCTTTCTTT.